Shown below are 10 T cell receptor beta chains from a single sample sequenced in a study of CD8 T cells in Susac syndrome. It was with random hexamers that roughly 0.45 to 1 ug RNA was reverse transcribed. TCRdb redid the calling of the immunoSEQ multiplex PCR reads with MiXCR, one entry per CDR3 protein. Of around 170,000 distinct CDR3 sequences listed, approximately 96% are singletons. The sequencing input was CD4+ T cells from PBMCs. The receptors derive from a human donor with Susac syndrome.

This chain joins TRBV5-6 and TRBJ2-7, with D uncertain. CDR1 is SGHDT and CDR2 is YYEEEE in the germline V gene. The CDR3 has 13 amino acids. The germline V and J ends were trimmed by 1 base and 1 base, with 6 bases remaining between them. In DNA form, the CDR3 reads TGTGCCAGCAGCTTGAAATGGTCCTACGAGCAGTACTTC. Residues: CASSLKWSYEQYF.

The rearrangement uses TRBV20-1 and TRBJ2-5, with TRBD2 identical over 8 bases. The ends lost 8 bases at V and 5 bases at J; junction bases unmatched: 13. This CDR3 region has 14 residues. The germline CDR1 and CDR2 sequences are DFQATT and SNEGSKA (reference sequence). CDR3 loop: CSSSGTSYGETQYF. CDR3 nucleotide sequence: TGCAGTTCTTCCGGGACTAGTTATGGGGAGACCCAGTACTTC.

The rearrangement uses TRBV9 and TRBJ2-7; D is unresolved. Germline values: CDR1 SGDLS, CDR2 YYNGEE. V was pared by 0 bases and J by 2 bases, with 9 bases between. This CDR3 comprises 14 residues. DNA of the CDR3: TGTGCCAGCAGCGTAGGGGTGGAAGCCTACGAGCAGTACTTC. Encoded protein: CASSVGVEAYEQYF.

J is TRBJ1-2 and V is TRBV6-1; D unclear. Between the trimmed V and J ends, which lost 7 bases and 0 bases, there was a span of 9 bases. Germline V gives CDR1 MNHNS, CDR2 SASEGT. This CDR3 is 13 amino acids long. CDR3 region: CASTAGANYGYTF. The CDR3 DNA reads TGTGCCAGCACCGCAGGAGCTAACTATGGCTACACCTTC.

The sample holds a few counts of this clonotype. The genes are TRBV29-1 and TRBJ2-5; D is unresolved. The CDR3 spans 10 residues. In germline, CDR1 is SQVTM, CDR2 ANQGSEA. Trimming took 7 bases from V and 2 from J, leaving 5 bases between them. CDR3 in amino acids: CSGGQETQYF. CDR3 nucleotides: TGCAGCGGTGGGCAAGAGACCCAGTACTTC.

The chain employs TRBV29-1 and TRBJ1-3; D unresolved. CDR1 and CDR2 from the germline V gene are SQVTM and ANQGSEA. Trimming took 4 bases from V and 0 from J, leaving 7 bases between them. This CDR3 comprises 13 residues. The CDR3 sequence is CSVAMSSGNTIYF. In DNA form, the CDR3 reads TGCAGCGTTGCAATGAGCTCTGGAAACACCATATATTTT. Full variable domain (missing parts from reference TRBV29-1 and TRBJ1-3): SAVISQKPSRDICQRGTSLTIQCQVDSQVTMMFWYRQQPGQSLTLIATANQGSEATYESGFVIDKFPISRPNLTFSTLTVSNMSPEDSSIYLCSVAMSSGNTIYFGEGSWLTVV.

The gene calls are TRBV18 and TRBJ2-7; 13 nucleotides match TRBD2. After removal of 5 bases from V and 5 bases from J, the junction contained 6 bases not matched to a gene. CDR1 is KGHSH and CDR2 is LQKENI in the germline V gene. The CDR3 sequence is 15 residues long. The chain's CDR3 is CASSARTSGGDEQYF. The CDR3 DNA follows: TGTGCCAGCTCAGCGAGGACTAGCGGGGGCGACGAGCAGTACTTC.

The chain recombines TRBV5-4 with TRBJ2-3, with D possibly being TRBD2 (5 bases). This CDR3 is built from 15 residues. Germline CDR1 reads SGHNT; CDR2 reads YYREEE (reference sequence). The V end was cut by 2 bases, the J end by 3 bases, with 13 bases between. The CDR3 bases are TGTGCCAGCAGCTTCCCCGGAGGTAGTACAGATACGCAGTATTTT. Its protein is CASSFPGGSTDTQYF. The full variable domain, with the rest looked up from reference TRBV5-4 and TRBJ2-3, is ETGVTQSPTHLIKTRGQQVTLRCSSQSGHNTVSWYQQALGQGPQFIFQYYREEENGRGNFPPRFSGLQFPNYSSELNVNALELDDSALYLCASSFPGGSTDTQYFGPGTRLTVL.

This clonotype was detected only a few times. This chain joins TRBV18 and TRBJ1-5; D remains unclear. Germline assignment: CDR1 KGHSH and CDR2 LQKENI. The CDR3 has 13 residues. Deletions cut 3 bases from V and 4 bases from J, with 7 bases between. The CDR3 DNA reads TGTGCCAGCTCACCTCCAGGTAATCAGCCCCAGCATTTT. This codes for CASSPPGNQPQHF. The full variable domain, with the rest looked up from reference TRBV18 and TRBJ1-5, is NAGVMQNPRHLVRRRGQEARLRCSPMKGHSHVYWYRQLPEEGLKFMVYLQKENIIDESGMPKERFSAEFPKEGPSILRIQQVVRGDSAAYFCASSPPGNQPQHFGDGTRLSIL.

This clonotype is a singleton in its sample. The V and J genes are TRBV7-2 and TRBJ2-7; possible D gene TRBD1, 7 bases. V was cut by 5 bases and J by 3 bases, with 17 bases left in between. Per the germline V gene, CDR1 is SGHTA and CDR2 is FQGNSA. This CDR3 spans 15 amino acids. In nucleotides, the CDR3 is TGTGCCAGCAGCCCCTGGACAGGTAGCGGCTACGAGCAGTACTTC. Translated, it gives CASSPWTGSGYEQYF.